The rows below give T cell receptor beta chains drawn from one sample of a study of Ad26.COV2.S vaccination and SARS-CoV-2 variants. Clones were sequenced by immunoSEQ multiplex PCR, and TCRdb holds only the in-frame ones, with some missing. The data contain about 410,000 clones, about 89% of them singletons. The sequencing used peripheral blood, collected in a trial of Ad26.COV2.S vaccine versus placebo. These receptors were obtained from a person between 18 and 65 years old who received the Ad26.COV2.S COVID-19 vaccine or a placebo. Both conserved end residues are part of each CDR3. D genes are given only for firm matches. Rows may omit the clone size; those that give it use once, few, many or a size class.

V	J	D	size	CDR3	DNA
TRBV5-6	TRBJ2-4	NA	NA	CASSSIGGSAKNIQYF	TGTGCCAGCAGCTCGATCGGGGGCTCCGCCAAAAACATTCAGTACTTC
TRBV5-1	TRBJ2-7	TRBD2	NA	CASSSGAAGGPPYEQYF	TGCGCCAGCAGCTCTGGGGCGGCGGGAGGGCCCCCCTACGAGCAGTACTTC
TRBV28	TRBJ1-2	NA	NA	CASSLGGAENYGYTF	TGTGCCAGCAGTTTAGGGGGGGCCGAGAACTATGGCTACACCTTC
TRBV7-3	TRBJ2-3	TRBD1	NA	CASSSGQGRQYF	TGTGCCAGCAGCTCGGGACAGGGTAGGCAGTATTTT
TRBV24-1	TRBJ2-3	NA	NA	CATSDLDWADTQYF	TGTGCCACCAGTGATTTGGACTGGGCCGATACGCAGTATTTT
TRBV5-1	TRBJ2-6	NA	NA	CASSGGGDSGANVLTF	TGCGCCAGCAGTGGGGGAGGCGACTCTGGGGCCAACGTCCTGACTTTC
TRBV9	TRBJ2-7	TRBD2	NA	CASSVESRVAGYEQYF	TGTGCCAGCAGCGTAGAATCTCGGGTAGCGGGCTACGAGCAGTACTTC
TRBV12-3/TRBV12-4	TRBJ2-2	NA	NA	CASSLWSTGELFF	TGTGCCAGCAGTTTGTGGAGCACCGGGGAGCTGTTTTTT
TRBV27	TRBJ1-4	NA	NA	CASSLEGPPGGKLFF	TGTGCCAGCAGTTTAGAGGGACCGCCAGGCGGAAAACTGTTTTTT
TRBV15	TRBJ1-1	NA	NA	CATSQDRNTEAFF	TGTGCCACCAGCCAGGACAGAAACACTGAAGCTTTCTTT
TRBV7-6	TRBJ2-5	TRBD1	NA	CASSLGTGEDRRETQYF	TGTGCCAGCAGCTTAGGGACAGGGGAAGACAGGAGGGAGACCCAGTACTTC
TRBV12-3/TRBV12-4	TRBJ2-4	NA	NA	CASSSSSKNIQYF	TGTGCCAGCAGTTCTAGCTCCAAAAACATTCAGTACTTC
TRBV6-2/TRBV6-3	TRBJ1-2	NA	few	CASSEGSGYTF	TGTGCCAGCAGTGAGGGATCCGGCTACACCTTC
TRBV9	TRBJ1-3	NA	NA	CASSRQQTETVLGNTIYF	TGTGCCAGCAGCCGACAGCAGACGGAGACAGTCCTTGGAAACACCATATATTTT
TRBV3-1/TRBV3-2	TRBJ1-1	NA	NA	CASSQVRQTEAFF	TGTGCCAGCAGCCAAGTTCGCCAGACTGAAGCTTTCTTT
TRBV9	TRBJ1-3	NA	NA	CASSVLGSGNTIYF	TGTGCCAGCAGCGTACTGGGCTCTGGAAACACCATATATTTT
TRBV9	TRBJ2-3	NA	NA	CASSAANRPDTQYF	TGTGCCAGCAGCGCAGCTAACAGGCCAGATACGCAGTATTTT
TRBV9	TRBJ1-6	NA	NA	CASSVGGLGSPLHF	TGTGCCAGCAGCGTAGGGGGCCTGGGTTCACCCCTCCACTTT
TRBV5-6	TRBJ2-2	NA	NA	CASRSGGELFF	TGTGCCAGCAGGTCAGGGGGGGAGCTGTTTTTT
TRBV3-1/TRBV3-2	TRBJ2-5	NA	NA	CASSPYGTPKETQYF	TGTGCCAGCAGCCCGTACGGGACTCCTAAAGAGACCCAGTACTTC
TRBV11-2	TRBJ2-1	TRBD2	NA	CASKRTSAHNEQFF	TGTGCCAGCAAACGGACTAGCGCCCATAATGAGCAGTTCTTC
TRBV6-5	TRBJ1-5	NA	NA	CASRPTLSADQPQHF	TGTGCCAGCAGACCCACACTGAGCGCAGATCAGCCCCAGCATTTT
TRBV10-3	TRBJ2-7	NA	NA	CAISDPTARGGSYEQYF	TGTGCCATCAGTGACCCCACCGCCCGAGGGGGTTCCTACGAGCAGTACTTC
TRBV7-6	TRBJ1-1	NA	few	CASSGSTGNTEAFF	TGTGCCAGCAGCGGGTCGACAGGGAACACTGAAGCTTTCTTT
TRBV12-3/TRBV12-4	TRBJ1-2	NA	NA	CASSLGGNGYTF	TGTGCCAGCAGTTTAGGTGGTAACGGCTACACCTTC
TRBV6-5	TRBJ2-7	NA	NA	CASSGSSYEQYF	TGTGCCAGCTCGGGCAGCTCCTACGAGCAGTACTTC
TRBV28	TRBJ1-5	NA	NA	CASSLGQPQHF	TGTGCCAGCAGTTTAGGACAGCCCCAGCATTTT
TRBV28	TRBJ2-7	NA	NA	CASSASNRYEQYF	TGTGCCAGCAGTGCCTCGAACAGATACGAGCAGTACTTC
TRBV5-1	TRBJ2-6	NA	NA	CASSLVGSGANVLTF	TGCGCCAGCAGCTTGGTAGGTTCTGGGGCCAACGTCCTGACTTTC
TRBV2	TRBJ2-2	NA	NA	CASSEVPVNTGELFF	TGTGCCAGCAGTGAAGTACCTGTGAACACCGGGGAGCTGTTTTTT
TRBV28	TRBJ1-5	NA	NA	CASSSQGTSQPQHF	TGTGCCAGCAGTTCTCAGGGGACGTCTCAGCCCCAGCATTTT
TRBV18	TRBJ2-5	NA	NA	CASSPQGLQETQYF	TGTGCCAGCTCACCACAGGGTCTCCAAGAGACCCAGTACTTC
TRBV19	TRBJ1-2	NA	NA	CASSAPPPAGGYTF	TGTGCCAGTAGTGCCCCCCCTCCGGCTGGTGGCTACACCTTC
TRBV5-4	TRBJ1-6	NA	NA	CASSFAGTANSPLHF	TGTGCCAGCAGCTTCGCTGGGACGGCTAATTCACCCCTCCACTTT
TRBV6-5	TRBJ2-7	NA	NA	CASTPGLEVEQYF	TGTGCCAGCACTCCCGGGTTAGAGGTCGAGCAGTACTTC
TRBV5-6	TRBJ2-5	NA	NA	CASSLVASQETQYF	TGTGCCAGCAGCTTGGTAGCTAGTCAAGAGACCCAGTACTTC
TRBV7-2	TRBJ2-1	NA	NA	CASSPAGPGEQFF	TGTGCCAGCAGCCCGGCTGGGCCGGGTGAGCAGTTCTTC
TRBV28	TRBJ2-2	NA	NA	CASRESGTNTGELFF	TGTGCCAGCAGGGAATCCGGGACGAACACCGGGGAGCTGTTTTTT